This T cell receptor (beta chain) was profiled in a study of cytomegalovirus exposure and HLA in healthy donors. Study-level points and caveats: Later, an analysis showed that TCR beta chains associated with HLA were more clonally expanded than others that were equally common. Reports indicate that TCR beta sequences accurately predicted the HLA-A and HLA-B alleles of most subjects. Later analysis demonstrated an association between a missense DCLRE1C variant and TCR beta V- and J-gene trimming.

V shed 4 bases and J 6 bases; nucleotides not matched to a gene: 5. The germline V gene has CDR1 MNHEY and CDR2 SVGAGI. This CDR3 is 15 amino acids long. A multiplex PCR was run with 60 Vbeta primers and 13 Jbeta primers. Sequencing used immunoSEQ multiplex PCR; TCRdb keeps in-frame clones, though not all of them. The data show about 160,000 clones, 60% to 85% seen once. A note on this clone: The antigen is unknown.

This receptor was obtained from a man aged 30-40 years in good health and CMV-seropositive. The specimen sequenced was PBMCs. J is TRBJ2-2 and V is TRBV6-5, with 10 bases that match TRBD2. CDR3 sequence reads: CASSLGTSASGELFF. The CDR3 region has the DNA TGTGCCAGCAGTTTAGGGACTAGCGCTTCCGGGGAGCTGTTTTTT.